This T cell receptor (beta chain) was recorded in a study of blood T cell repertoires in COVID-19. Study in general: In each case, the material was cDNA or gDNA derived from T cells, B-cell-depleted T cells, or PBMCs.

CDR3 size: 16 residues. The germline gives CDR1 MDHEN, CDR2 SYDVKM. Trimming pared 8 bases from V and 1 base from J, leaving 20 bases between. The method was immunoSEQ multiplex PCR; TCRdb's version includes in-frame clones alone and lacks a portion of them. The table lists roughly 360,000 clones, approximately 89% of them singletons. This TCR came from a man younger than 40 who had recovered from COVID-19. The chain uses TRBV28 and TRBJ1-1, with D unclear. The sequenced sample was PBMCs or T cells enriched from blood (not recorded which). CDR3 nucleotides: TGTGCCAGCCCCCCCCCGGTTCGCTTCAAGAACACTGAAGCTTTCTTT. The encoded protein is CASPPPVRFKNTEAFF.